These 11 T cell receptor beta chains originate from one sample sequenced in a study of Ad26.COV2.S vaccination and SARS-CoV-2 variants. Using immunoSEQ multiplex PCR, the repertoire was profiled, and TCRdb retains in-frame clones only, with some absent. The sample has 300,000 to 500,000 clones, less than 90% seen once. As for treatment: over 15 received Ad26.COV2.S at low or high dose, single or two shots; a few received placebo; per-sample allocation not given. Specimen acquisition occurred on day 63 following the initial vaccine or placebo injection. The sequencing here drew on peripheral blood, taken in a trial of Ad26.COV2.S vaccine versus placebo. The receptors originated from a person between 18 and 65 years old who received the Ad26.COV2.S COVID-19 vaccine or a placebo.

The chain employs TRBV19 and TRBJ2-5; 8 bases line up with TRBD2. The V gene's germline CDR1 is LNHDA and CDR2 SQIVND (reference sequence). V trimming: 6 bases; J trimming: 0 bases; junction bases outside the gene matches: 6. The length of the CDR3 is 15 residues. The CDR3 spells CASSPPTSDQETQYF. Written as DNA, the CDR3 is TGTGCCAGTAGCCCCCCGACTAGCGACCAAGAGACCCAGTACTTC. Combining the CDR3 with reference TRBV19 and TRBJ2-5 gives the whole variable domain DGGITQSPKYLFRKEGQNVTLSCEQNLNHDAMYWYRQDPGQGLRLIYYSQIVNDFQKGDIAEGYSVSREKKESFPLTVTSAQKNPTAFYLCASSPPTSDQETQYFGPGTRLLVL.

This sequence joins TRBV5-6 and TRBJ1-6; no definite D call. Germline-derived CDR1 and CDR2 are SGHDT and YYEEEE. The length of the CDR3 is 15 residues. Trimming took off 2 bases at V and 0 bases at J, with 6 bases between the two ends. CDR3 in DNA: TGTGCCAGCAGCTTTTTTAGCTCCTATAATTCACCCCTCCACTTT. As protein: CASSFFSSYNSPLHF.

The V gene is TRBV19, the J gene TRBJ1-5; D ambiguous. Trimming removed 5 bases from V and 7 bases from J, with 12 bases in between. Germline V lookup: CDR1 LNHDA, CDR2 SQIVND (reference sequence). This CDR3 spans 13 amino acids. CDR3 loop: CASSQEVKQPQHF. The CDR3 bases are TGTGCCAGTAGTCAGGAAGTTAAGCAGCCCCAGCATTTT. The full variable domain, its missing parts supplied by reference TRBV19 and TRBJ1-5, is DGGITQSPKYLFRKEGQNVTLSCEQNLNHDAMYWYRQDPGQGLRLIYYSQIVNDFQKGDIAEGYSVSREKKESFPLTVTSAQKNPTAFYLCASSQEVKQPQHFGDGTRLSIL.

The chain combines TRBV7-9 with TRBJ1-1, with D possibly being TRBD1 (5 bases). This CDR3 region has 14 residues. Per germline, CDR1 SEHNR and CDR2 FQNEAQ (reference sequence). The V end lost 5 bases, the J end lost 1 base, and 11 bases lay between the germline ends. The CDR3 reads CASSPIDRNTEAFF. The CDR3 region has the DNA TGTGCCAGCAGCCCAATTGACAGGAACACTGAAGCTTTCTTT.

In its sample, this clone was seen once. The chain is built from TRBV19 and TRBJ1-6, with a possible D match to TRBD1 (6 bases). The germline CDR1 and CDR2 sequences are LNHDA and SQIVND (reference sequence). The germline V and J ends were trimmed by 6 bases and 10 bases, with 19 bases remaining between them. The CDR3 is 15 amino acids. DNA of the CDR3: TGTGCCAGTAGAGTCTCGTGGACAGACCCGTCACCCCTCCACTTT. This encodes CASRVSWTDPSPLHF.

The rearrangement links TRBV27 to TRBJ1-6; TRBD1 matches at 7 bases. The germline gives CDR1 MNHEY, CDR2 SMNVEV (reference sequence). CDR3 length: 14 residues. V shed 3 bases and J 8 bases; nucleotides not matched to a gene: 4. CDR3 region: CASSFRDRDSPLHF. DNA of the CDR3: TGTGCCAGCAGTTTTCGGGACAGAGATTCACCCCTCCACTTT.

V gene TRBV7-9 combines with J gene TRBJ1-2; D is unclear. Trimming removed 0 bases from V and 8 bases from J, with 16 bases in between. In germline, CDR1 is SEHNR, CDR2 FQNEAQ (reference sequence). This CDR3 is 15 amino acids long. The CDR3 nucleotides are TGTGCCAGCAGCTTAGCGACGGGCCGGGAAGGAGGCTACACCTTC. Translating it yields CASSLATGREGGYTF.

This chain connects TRBV5-1 to TRBJ1-2; D ambiguous. From germline, CDR1 is SGHRS and CDR2 YFSETQ. Trimming removed 0 bases at V and 4 bases at J, with 4 bases between. The CDR3 runs to 12 residues. CDR3 protein: CASSLDFYGYTF. DNA of the CDR3: TGCGCCAGCAGCTTGGATTTCTATGGCTACACCTTC. The full variable domain, its missing parts supplied by reference TRBV5-1 and TRBJ1-2, is KAGVTQTPRYLIKTRGQQVTLSCSPISGHRSVSWYQQTPGQGLQFLFEYFSETQRNKGNFPGRFSGRQFSNSRSEMNVSTLELGDSALYLCASSLDFYGYTFGSGTRLTVV.

The V gene is TRBV20-1, the J gene TRBJ2-7; no clear D gene. The germline V and J ends were trimmed by 3 bases and 8 bases, with 14 bases remaining between them. Germline V gene sequence: CDR1 DFQATT, CDR2 SNEGSKA (reference sequence). This CDR3 is built from 12 residues. The CDR3 nucleotides are TGCAGTGCTAGTTGGGCACCAGGACAGCAGTACTTC. It encodes CSASWAPGQQYF.

The V gene is TRBV2, the J gene TRBJ2-5, with 8 bases matching TRBD1. With 6 bases clipped from V and 5 bases from J, the junction kept 11 bases outside the gene matches. From germline, CDR1 is SNHLY and CDR2 FYNNEI. The CDR3 runs 15 residues. CDR3 in DNA: TGTGCCAGCAGAGCCGGGACAGGCGACTCGGAGACCCAGTACTTC. Translation gives CASRAGTGDSETQYF. The whole variable domain, filled in from reference TRBV2 and TRBJ2-5, reads EPEVTQTPSHQVTQMGQEVILRCVPISNHLYFYWYRQILGQKVEFLVSFYNNEISEKSEIFDDQFSVERPDGSNFTLKIRSTKLEDSAMYFCASRAGTGDSETQYFGPGTRLLVL.

About this clone: An end of the junction differs from the germline gene, which may be a read error. The rearrangement uses TRBV19 and TRBJ1-2; 7 positions agree with TRBD1. The length of the CDR3 is 16 residues. Germline CDR1 reads LNHDA; CDR2 reads SQIVND (reference sequence). For the CDR3, the DNA is TGTGCCAGTAGTGACCTCTTTAGGACAGGCCTAACTGGAGGGGCCTTC. The encoded protein is CASSDLFRTGLTGGAF.